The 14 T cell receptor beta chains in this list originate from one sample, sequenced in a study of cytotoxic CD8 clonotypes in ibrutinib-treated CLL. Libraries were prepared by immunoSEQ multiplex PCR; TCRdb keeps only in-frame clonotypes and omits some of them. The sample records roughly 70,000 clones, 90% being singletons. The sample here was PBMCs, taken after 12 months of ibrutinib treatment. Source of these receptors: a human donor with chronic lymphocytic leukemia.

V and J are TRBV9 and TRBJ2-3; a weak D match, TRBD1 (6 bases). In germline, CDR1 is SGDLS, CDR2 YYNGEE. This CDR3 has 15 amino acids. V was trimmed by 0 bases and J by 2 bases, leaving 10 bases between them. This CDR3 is CASSVDAGATDTQYF. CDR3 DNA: TGTGCCAGCAGCGTAGATGCAGGGGCCACAGATACGCAGTATTTT.

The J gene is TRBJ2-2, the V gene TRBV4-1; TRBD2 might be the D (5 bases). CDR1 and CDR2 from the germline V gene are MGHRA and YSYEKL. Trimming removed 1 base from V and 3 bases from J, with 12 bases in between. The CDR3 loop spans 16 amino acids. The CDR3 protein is CASSQVASIDTGELFF. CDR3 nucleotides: TGCGCCAGCAGCCAAGTGGCTAGCATTGACACCGGGGAGCTGTTTTTT.

The CDR3 coding sequence is TGTGCCAGCAGCCGGACAGGGTCTGGAAACACCATATATTTT. This encodes CASSRTGSGNTIYF. The chain joins TRBV7-9 to TRBJ1-3; 8 bases are shared with TRBD1. The germline V gene has CDR1 SEHNR and CDR2 FQNEAQ (reference sequence). The V and J ends lost 5 bases and 1 base, in that order; junction bases with no gene match: 1. CDR3 length: 14 residues.

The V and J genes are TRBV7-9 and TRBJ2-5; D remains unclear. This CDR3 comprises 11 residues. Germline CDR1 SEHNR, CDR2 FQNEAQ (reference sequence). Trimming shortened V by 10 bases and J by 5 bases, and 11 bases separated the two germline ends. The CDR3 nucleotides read TGTGCCATAAGGGCCCCGGAGACCCAGTACTTC. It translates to CAIRAPETQYF. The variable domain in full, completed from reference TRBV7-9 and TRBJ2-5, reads DTGVSQNPRHKITKRGQNVTFRCDPISEHNRLYWYRQTLGQGPEFLTYFQNEAQLEKSRLLSDRFSAERPKGSFSTLEIQRTEQGDSAMYLCAIRAPETQYFGPGTRLLVL.

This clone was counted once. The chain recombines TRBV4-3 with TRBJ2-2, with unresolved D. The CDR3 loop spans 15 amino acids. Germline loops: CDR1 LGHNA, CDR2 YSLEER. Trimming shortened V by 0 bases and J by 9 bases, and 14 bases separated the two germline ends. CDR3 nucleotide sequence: TGCGCCAGCAGCCAAGATCCGGCCAACTCCAGGGAGCTGTTTTTT. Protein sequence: CASSQDPANSRELFF.

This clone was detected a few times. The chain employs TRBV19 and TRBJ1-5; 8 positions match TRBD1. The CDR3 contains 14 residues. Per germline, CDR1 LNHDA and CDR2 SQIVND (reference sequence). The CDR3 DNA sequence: TGTGCTCACTCGACAGGGGATAGCAATCAGCCCCAGCATTTT. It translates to CAHSTGDSNQPQHF.

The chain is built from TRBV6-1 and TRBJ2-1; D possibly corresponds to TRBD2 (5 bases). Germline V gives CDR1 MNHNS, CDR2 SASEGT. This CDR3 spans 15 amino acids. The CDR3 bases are TGTGTATGTGATATATGGAGGCTATCCTACAATGAGCAGTTCTTC. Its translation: CVCDIWRLSYNEQFF.

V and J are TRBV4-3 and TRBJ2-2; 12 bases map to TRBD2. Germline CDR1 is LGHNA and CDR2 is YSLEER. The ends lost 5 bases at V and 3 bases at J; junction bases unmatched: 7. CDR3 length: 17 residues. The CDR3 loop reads CASSEGLAGRHTGELFF. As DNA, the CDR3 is TGCGCCAGCAGCGAAGGACTAGCGGGAAGACACACCGGGGAGCTGTTTTTT.

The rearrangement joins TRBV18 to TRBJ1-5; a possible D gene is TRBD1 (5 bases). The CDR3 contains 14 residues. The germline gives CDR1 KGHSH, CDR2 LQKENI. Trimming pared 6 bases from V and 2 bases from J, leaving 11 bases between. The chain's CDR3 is CASSLGVGNQPQHF. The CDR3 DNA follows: TGTGCCAGCTCCTTAGGGGTCGGCAATCAGCCCCAGCATTTT.

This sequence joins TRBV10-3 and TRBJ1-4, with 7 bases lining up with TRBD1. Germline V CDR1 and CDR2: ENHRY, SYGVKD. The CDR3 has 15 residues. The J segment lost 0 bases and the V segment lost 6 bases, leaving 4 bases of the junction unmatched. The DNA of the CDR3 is TGTGCCATCAGACCGGGACAGTCAACTAATGAAAAACTGTTTTTT. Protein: CAIRPGQSTNEKLFF.

CDR3 protein: CASSYSFGAGNTIYF. The CDR3 coding sequence is TGTGCCAGCAGTTACTCTTTTGGGGCTGGAAACACCATATATTTT. This sequence joins TRBV6-6 and TRBJ1-3; D is unclear. CDR3 size: 15 residues. Germline V CDR1 and CDR2: MNHNY, SVGAGI (reference sequence). The V and J ends lost 0 bases and 2 bases respectively, with 8 bases between them.

The CDR3 here is CASSEASGSGANVLTF. The CDR3 bases are TGTGCCAGCAGTGAAGCGTCGGGTTCTGGGGCCAACGTCCTGACTTTC. V usage is TRBV6-1 and J usage is TRBJ2-6; D remains unclear. Germline assignment: CDR1 MNHNS and CDR2 SASEGT. The CDR3 length is 16 residues. Trimming removed 0 bases at V and 1 base at J, with 7 bases between.

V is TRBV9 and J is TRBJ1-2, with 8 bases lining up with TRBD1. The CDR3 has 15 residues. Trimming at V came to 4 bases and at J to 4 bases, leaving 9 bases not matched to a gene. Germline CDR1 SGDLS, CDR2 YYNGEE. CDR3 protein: CASSTGQGGVYGYTF. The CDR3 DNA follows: TGTGCCAGCAGCACAGGACAGGGAGGGGTCTATGGCTACACCTTC.

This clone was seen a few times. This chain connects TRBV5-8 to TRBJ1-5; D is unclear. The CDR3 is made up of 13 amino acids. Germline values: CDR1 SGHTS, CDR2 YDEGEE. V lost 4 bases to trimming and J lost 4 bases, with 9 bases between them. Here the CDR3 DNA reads TGTGCCAGCAGCCGAGAACCGAATCAGCCCCAGCATTTT. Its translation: CASSREPNQPQHF.